One sample yielded the 5 T cell receptor beta chains listed below, sequenced in a study of blood T cell repertoires in COVID-19. Clones were read by immunoSEQ multiplex PCR, and TCRdb kept only the in-frame ones, dropping some. The sample has some 200,000 clones, about 78% seen once. The sequenced sample consisted of peripheral blood. These TCRs come from a woman in her 70s with acute or convalescent COVID-19.

The count of this clone is one. This sequence joins TRBV5-5 and TRBJ1-2; unclear D gene. CDR1 is SGHKS and CDR2 is YYEKEE in the germline V gene (reference sequence). This CDR3 has 15 amino acids. Trimming left V 1 base short and J 3 bases short, with 13 bases between. Here the CDR3 DNA reads TGTGCCAGCAGCTTGTCCCCTCCGAGGTACTATGGCTACACCTTC. Protein product: CASSLSPPRYYGYTF.

The chain couples TRBV2 to TRBJ1-1, with 7 bases fitting TRBD1. The CDR3 contains 16 residues. Germline V gene sequence: CDR1 SNHLY, CDR2 FYNNEI. V shed 4 bases and J 0 bases; nucleotides not matched to a gene: 8. The CDR3 DNA sequence: TGTGCCAGCAGTGCCCTCGGACAGGCAGTGAACACTGAAGCTTTCTTT. Protein: CASSALGQAVNTEAFF.

The gene calls are TRBV6-5 and TRBJ1-1, with D uncertain. Trimming removed 8 bases from V and 1 base from J, with 14 bases in between. The CDR3 consists of 14 residues. Per the germline V gene, CDR1 is MNHEY and CDR2 is SVGAGI. The CDR3 here is CASLAVQRNTEAFF. CDR3 DNA: TGTGCCAGCCTCGCAGTACAGAGGAACACTGAAGCTTTCTTT.

The V call is TRBV28, the J call TRBJ1-1; D is undetermined. V was trimmed by 7 bases and J by 4 bases, leaving 16 bases between them. This CDR3 comprises 14 residues. Per germline, CDR1 MDHEN and CDR2 SYDVKM. The CDR3 sequence: CASISTPRGTEAFF. The CDR3 DNA reads as TGTGCCAGCATTTCCACCCCCCGGGGCACTGAAGCTTTCTTT.

To note about this clone: One end of the junction does not line up with germline, which may come from a read error. The rearrangement joins TRBV19 to TRBJ2-1; TRBD2 aligns across 8 bases. CDR1 LNHDA and CDR2 SQIVND come from the germline V gene (reference sequence). The CDR3 length is 15 residues. This chain's CDR3 is CASTLGLASNNEQFF. CDR3 in DNA: TGTGCCAGTACTTTAGGACTAGCCTCCAACAATGAGCAGTTCTTC.